This TCR beta chain derives from a study of cytomegalovirus exposure and HLA in healthy donors. PCR involved 60 Vbeta and 13 Jbeta primers. Sequencing was performed with immunoSEQ multiplex PCR; in TCRdb, only in-frame clones are kept and a portion is missing. The sample gives under 250,000 clones, about four fifths of which show up once; roughly 10% is in the top ten. Healthy bone marrow donors formed the donor group. CDR3 length: 15 amino acids. Germline CDR1 SEHNR, CDR2 FQNEAQ (reference sequence). A remark on this clone: Antigen unknown. One end of the junction varies from germline; a read error may be responsible.

Overall study results and limits: The number of N-insertions in an Asian-associated ancestry cluster was reportedly below the roughly 620-donor mean in a later analysis. In a later analysis, V- and J-gene trimming of beta chains associated with a DCLRE1C missense variant, replicated independently.

The sequenced material came from PBMCs. V and J are TRBV7-9 and TRBJ2-5; 8 bases match TRBD2. The receptor's source is a woman aged 50 to 60 in good health and CMV-seropositive. The DNA for the CDR3 is TGTTCCAGCAGCTTAGCGGGGCGAAAGCAAGAGACCCAGTACTTC. It translates to CSSSLAGRKQETQYF.